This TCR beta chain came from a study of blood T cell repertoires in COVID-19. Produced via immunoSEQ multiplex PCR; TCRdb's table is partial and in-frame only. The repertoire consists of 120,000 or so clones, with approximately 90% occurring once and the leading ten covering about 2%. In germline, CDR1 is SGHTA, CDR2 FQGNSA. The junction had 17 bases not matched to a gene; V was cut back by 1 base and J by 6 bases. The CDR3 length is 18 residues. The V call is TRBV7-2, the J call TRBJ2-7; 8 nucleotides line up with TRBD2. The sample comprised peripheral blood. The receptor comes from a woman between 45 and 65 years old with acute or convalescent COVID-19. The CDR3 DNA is TGTGCCAGCAGCTTAGGGTACGGTGCGGGAGGTGGTAGCTCCGAGCAGTACTTC. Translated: CASSLGYGAGGGSSEQYF.